What follows is one T cell receptor beta chain and its context. The germline V and J ends were trimmed by 5 bases and 4 bases, with 18 bases remaining between them. The germline V gene encodes CDR1 SGHTA and CDR2 FQGTGA. There are 16 residues in the CDR3. These data come from a study of blood T cell repertoires in COVID-19. Study in general: T cells, B-cell-depleted T cells, or PBMCs supplied cDNA or gDNA.

Source study methods: Reference gene primer amplification in the assay estimated nucleated cell counts. Libraries were prepared by immunoSEQ multiplex PCR; TCRdb keeps only in-frame clonotypes and omits some of them. V and J calls and clone size follow that table, whereas D and trimming were derived from the DNA. The data contain fewer than 200,000 clones, about four fifths of them singletons. The chain recombines TRBV7-3 with TRBJ2-1, with TRBD2 as a possible D gene (6 bases). This TCR was sampled from a woman between 50 and 59 years old in a cohort exposed to, infected with or recovered from COVID-19 (not recorded which). Material: PBMCs or T cells enriched from blood (not recorded which). Here the CDR3 reads CASSQSLSGPYNEQFF. As DNA, the CDR3 is TGTGCCAGCAGCCAGTCACTTAGCGGTCCTTACAATGAGCAGTTCTTC.